Each of the 7 T cell receptor beta chains below was sequenced from the same sample in a study of cytomegalovirus exposure and HLA in healthy donors (dated by TCRdb to the late 2010s). The library was made by the immunoSEQ multiplex PCR assay. For the multiplex PCR, a mixture combining 60 forward primers for TCR Vbeta segments and 13 reverse primers for TCR Jbeta segments was used. Here the immuneACCESS table is served through TCRdb, limited to in-frame sequences with V and J called. Missing clones are a known gap in these copies; in checked studies unresolved V genes cover under half, and the rest lacks a known reason. Present in this sample are 100,000 or so clones, roughly 80% of which were seen just once. The top ten clones comprise 6.9% of the sample. What was sequenced was PBMCs. The source of these receptors is a man aged 30 to 39 in good health and CMV-seropositive.

V usage is TRBV6-5 and J usage is TRBJ2-6; 8 bases are shared with TRBD2. Germline V CDR1 and CDR2: MNHEY, SVGAGI. This CDR3 spans 16 amino acids. V gave up 4 bases and J gave up 3 bases; unmatched junction bases: 5. The CDR3 sequence is CASSFGGAGGANVLTF. CDR3 bases: TGTGCCAGCAGTTTCGGGGGGGCTGGTGGGGCCAACGTCCTGACTTTC.

This rearrangement joins TRBV7-8 to TRBJ1-1, with 8 bases matching TRBD1. V dropped 5 bases and J dropped 8; count of bases not matched to a gene: 7. CDR1 SGHVS and CDR2 FQNEAQ come from the germline V gene. The CDR3 sequence is 13 residues long. CDR3 DNA: TGTGCCAGCAGCGAACCTGGACAGGGAGAAGCTTTCTTT. It encodes CASSEPGQGEAFF.

The chain is built from TRBV7-5 and TRBJ2-4; the table calls TRBD1, which could not be checked here. TRBV7-5 is a recognized pseudogene. This CDR3 comprises 13 residues. CDR3 sequence reads: CASSPPGQGIQYF. The CDR3 coding sequence is TGTGCCAGCAGCCCACCTGGACAGGGCATTCAGTACTTC.

The chain has TRBV5-1 and TRBJ2-7; 7 nucleotides agree with TRBD1. Germline V gene data show CDR1 as SGHRS and CDR2 as YFSETQ. V shed 1 base and J 5 bases; nucleotides not matched to a gene: 3. This CDR3 has 13 amino acids. In nucleotides, the CDR3 is TGCGCCAGCAGCTTGACAGGGGTGGACGAGCAGTACTTC. Translated: CASSLTGVDEQYF.

V and J are TRBV13 and TRBJ2-5; no clear D gene. Trimming removed 4 bases at V and 5 bases at J, with 11 bases between. The CDR3 is 13 residues long. Germline loops: CDR1 PRHDT, CDR2 FYEKMQ (reference sequence). CDR3 in amino acids: CASSSSAGETQYF. The CDR3 region has the DNA TGTGCCAGCAGCTCCTCGGCCGGGGAGACCCAGTACTTC. The complete variable domain, with remaining parts taken from reference TRBV13 and TRBJ2-5, reads AAGVIQSPRHLIKEKRETATLKCYPIPRHDTVYWYQQGPGQDPQFLISFYEKMQSDKGSIPDRFSAQQFSDYHSELNMSSLELGDSALYFCASSSSAGETQYFGPGTRLLVL.

This chain links TRBV18 with TRBJ1-1; 8 bases are shared with TRBD1. Germline V gives CDR1 KGHSH, CDR2 LQKENI. J gave up 1 base and V 1 base, and 8 bases lay outside the gene matches. This CDR3 comprises 17 residues. This CDR3 reads CASSPLVLTGGNTEAFF. In nucleotides, the CDR3 is TGTGCCAGCTCACCACTAGTATTAACAGGGGGGAACACTGAAGCTTTCTTT.

The sample holds a few counts of this clone. This sequence joins TRBV7-9 and TRBJ2-7; no definite D call. The CDR3 loop spans 12 amino acids. V gave up 1 base and J gave up 4 bases, with 5 bases separating them. Germline V lookup: CDR1 SEHNR, CDR2 FQNEAQ (reference sequence). CDR3 sequence reads: CASSLGTYEQYF. Written as DNA, the CDR3 is TGTGCCAGCAGCTTAGGTACTTACGAGCAGTACTTC.